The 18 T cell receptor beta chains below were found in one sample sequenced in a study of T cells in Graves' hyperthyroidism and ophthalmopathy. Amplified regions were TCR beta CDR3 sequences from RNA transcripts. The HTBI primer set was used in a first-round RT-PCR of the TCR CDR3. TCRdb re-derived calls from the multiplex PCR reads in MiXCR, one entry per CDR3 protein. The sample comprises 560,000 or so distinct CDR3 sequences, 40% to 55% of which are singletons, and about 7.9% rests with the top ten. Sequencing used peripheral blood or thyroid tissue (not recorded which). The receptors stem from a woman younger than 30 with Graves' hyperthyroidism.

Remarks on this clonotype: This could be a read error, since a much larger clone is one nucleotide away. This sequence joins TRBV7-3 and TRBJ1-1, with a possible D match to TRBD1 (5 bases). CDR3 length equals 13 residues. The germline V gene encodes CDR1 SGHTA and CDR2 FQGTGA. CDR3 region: CASSLTQGSEAFF. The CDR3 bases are TGTGCCAGCAGTTTAACCCAGGGATCTGAAGCTTTCTTT. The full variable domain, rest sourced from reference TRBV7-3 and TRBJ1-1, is GAGVSQTPSNKVTEKGKYVELRCDPISGHTALYWYRQSLGQGPEFLIYFQGTGAADDSGLPNDRFFAVRPEGSVSTLKIQRTERGDSAVYLCASSLTQGSEAFFGQGTRLTVV.

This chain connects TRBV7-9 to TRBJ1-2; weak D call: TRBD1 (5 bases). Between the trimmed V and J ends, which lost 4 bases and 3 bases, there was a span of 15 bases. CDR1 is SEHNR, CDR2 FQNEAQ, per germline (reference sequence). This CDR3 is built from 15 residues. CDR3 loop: CASSYPGSVDYGYTF. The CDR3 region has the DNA TGTGCCAGCAGCTACCCAGGGAGCGTTGACTATGGCTACACCTTC.

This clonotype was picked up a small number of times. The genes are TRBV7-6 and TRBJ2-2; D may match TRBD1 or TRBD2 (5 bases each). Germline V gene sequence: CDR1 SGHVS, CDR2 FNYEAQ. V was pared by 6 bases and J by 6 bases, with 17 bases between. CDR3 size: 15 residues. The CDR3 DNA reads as TGTGCCAGCAGTCGGGACGCCCATCGGGCCGGGGAGCTGTTTTTT. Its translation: CASSRDAHRAGELFF.

CDR3 coding DNA: TGTGCCACCAGCAGAGAAGGCAGTGAGCGAGAGACCCAGTACTTC. Translated, it gives CATSREGSERETQYF. V gene TRBV15 combines with J gene TRBJ2-5; no clear D. The germline V gene has CDR1 LNHNV and CDR2 YYDKDF (reference sequence). V lost 0 bases and J 4 bases, leaving 12 bases between the germline ends. The CDR3 has 15 residues.

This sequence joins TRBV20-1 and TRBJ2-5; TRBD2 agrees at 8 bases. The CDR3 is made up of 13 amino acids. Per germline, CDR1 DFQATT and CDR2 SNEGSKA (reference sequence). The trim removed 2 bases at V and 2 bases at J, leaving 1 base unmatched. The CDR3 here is CSARPGGQETQYF. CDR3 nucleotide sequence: TGCAGTGCTAGACCGGGGGGGCAAGAGACCCAGTACTTC.

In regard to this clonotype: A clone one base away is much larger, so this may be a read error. The DNA for the CDR3 is TGTGCCATCAGTGACTACAGGGGGCATGGCTACACCTTC. Protein sequence: CAISDYRGHGYTF. V usage is TRBV10-3 and J usage is TRBJ1-2; TRBD1 aligns across 9 bases. Per the germline V gene, CDR1 is ENHRY and CDR2 is SYGVKD. After removal of 3 bases from V and 6 bases from J, the junction contained 2 bases not matched to a gene. The length of the CDR3 is 13 residues.

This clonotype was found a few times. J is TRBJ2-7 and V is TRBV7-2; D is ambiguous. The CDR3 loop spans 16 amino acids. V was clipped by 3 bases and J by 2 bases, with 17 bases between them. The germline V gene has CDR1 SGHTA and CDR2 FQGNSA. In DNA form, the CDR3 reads TGTGCCAGCAGCTTCGACCCAGCGCAGGAGACCTACGAGCAGTACTTC. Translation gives CASSFDPAQETYEQYF.

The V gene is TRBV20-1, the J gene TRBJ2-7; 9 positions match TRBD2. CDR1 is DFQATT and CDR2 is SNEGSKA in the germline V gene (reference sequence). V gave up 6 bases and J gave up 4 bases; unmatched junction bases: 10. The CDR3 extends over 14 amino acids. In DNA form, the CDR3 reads TGCAGTGCCGTACCCGGACTAGCGTTTTACGAGCAGTACTTC. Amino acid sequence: CSAVPGLAFYEQYF.

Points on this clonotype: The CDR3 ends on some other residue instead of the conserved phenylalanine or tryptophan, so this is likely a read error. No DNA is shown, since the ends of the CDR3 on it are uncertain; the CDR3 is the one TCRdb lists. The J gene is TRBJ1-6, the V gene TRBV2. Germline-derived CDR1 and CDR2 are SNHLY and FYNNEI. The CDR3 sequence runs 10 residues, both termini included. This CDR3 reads CASSGGRENY.

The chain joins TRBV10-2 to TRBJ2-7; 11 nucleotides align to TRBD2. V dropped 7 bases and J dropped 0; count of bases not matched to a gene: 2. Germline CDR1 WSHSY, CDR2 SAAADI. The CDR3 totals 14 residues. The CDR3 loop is CASKGTSGSYEQYF. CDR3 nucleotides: TGCGCCAGCAAAGGGACTAGCGGCTCCTACGAGCAGTACTTC.

This CDR3 reads CASSPQTGRYTF. The DNA for the CDR3 is TGTGCCAGCAGTCCACAGACAGGGAGGTACACCTTC. This chain links TRBV2 with TRBJ1-2; TRBD1 matches at 7 bases. The germline CDR1 and CDR2 sequences are SNHLY and FYNNEI. The CDR3 sequence is 12 residues long. Unmatched junction bases numbered 8, after V lost 5 bases and J lost 11 bases. Full variable domain (missing parts from reference TRBV2 and TRBJ1-2): EPEVTQTPSHQVTQMGQEVILRCVPISNHLYFYWYRQILGQKVEFLVSFYNNEISEKSEIFDDQFSVERPDGSNFTLKIRSTKLEDSAMYFCASSPQTGRYTFGSGTRLTVV.

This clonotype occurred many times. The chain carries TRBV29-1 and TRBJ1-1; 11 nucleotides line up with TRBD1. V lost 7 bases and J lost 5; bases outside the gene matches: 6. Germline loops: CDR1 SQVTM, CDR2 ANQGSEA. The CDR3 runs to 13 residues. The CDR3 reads CSGLGQGGTEAFF. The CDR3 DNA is TGCAGCGGGCTGGGACAGGGGGGGACTGAAGCTTTCTTT.

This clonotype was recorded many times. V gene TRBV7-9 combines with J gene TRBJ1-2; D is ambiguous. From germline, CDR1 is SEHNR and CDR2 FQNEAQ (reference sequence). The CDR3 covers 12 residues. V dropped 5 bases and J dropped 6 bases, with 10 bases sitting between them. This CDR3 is CASSPSQDGYTF. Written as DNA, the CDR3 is TGTGCCAGCAGCCCTAGTCAGGATGGCTACACCTTC.

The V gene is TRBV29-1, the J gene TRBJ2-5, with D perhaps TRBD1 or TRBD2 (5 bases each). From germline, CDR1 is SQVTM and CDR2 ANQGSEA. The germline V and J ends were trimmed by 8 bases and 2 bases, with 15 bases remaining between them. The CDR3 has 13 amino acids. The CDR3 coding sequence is TGCAGCAGTCCCCTAGGGGAGCAAGAGACCCAGTACTTC. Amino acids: CSSPLGEQETQYF.

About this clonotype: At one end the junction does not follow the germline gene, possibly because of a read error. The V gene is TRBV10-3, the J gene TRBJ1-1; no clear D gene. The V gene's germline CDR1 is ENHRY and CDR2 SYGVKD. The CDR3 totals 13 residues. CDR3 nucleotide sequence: TGTGCCAGCAGTATATACTTGAACACTGAAGCTTTCTTT. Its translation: CASSIYLNTEAFF.

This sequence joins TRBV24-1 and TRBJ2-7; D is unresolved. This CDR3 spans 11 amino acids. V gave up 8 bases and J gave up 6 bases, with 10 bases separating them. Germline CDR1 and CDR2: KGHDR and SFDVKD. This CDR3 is CATKCQREQYF. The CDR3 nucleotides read TGTGCCACCAAGTGTCAGCGCGAGCAGTACTTC.

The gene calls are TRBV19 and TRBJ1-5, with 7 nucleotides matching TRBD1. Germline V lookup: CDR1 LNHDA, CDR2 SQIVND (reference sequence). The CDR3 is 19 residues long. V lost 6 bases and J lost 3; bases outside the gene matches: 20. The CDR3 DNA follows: TGTGCCAGTAGCCTAGACAGTCCCCGTGGACAGGCGGACAATCAGCCCCAGCATTTT. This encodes CASSLDSPRGQADNQPQHF.

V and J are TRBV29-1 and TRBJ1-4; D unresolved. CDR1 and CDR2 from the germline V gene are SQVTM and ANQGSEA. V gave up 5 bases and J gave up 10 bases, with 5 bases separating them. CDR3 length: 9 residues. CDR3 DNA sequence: TGCAGCGTTTCGGGAAAACTGTTTTTT. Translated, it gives CSVSGKLFF.